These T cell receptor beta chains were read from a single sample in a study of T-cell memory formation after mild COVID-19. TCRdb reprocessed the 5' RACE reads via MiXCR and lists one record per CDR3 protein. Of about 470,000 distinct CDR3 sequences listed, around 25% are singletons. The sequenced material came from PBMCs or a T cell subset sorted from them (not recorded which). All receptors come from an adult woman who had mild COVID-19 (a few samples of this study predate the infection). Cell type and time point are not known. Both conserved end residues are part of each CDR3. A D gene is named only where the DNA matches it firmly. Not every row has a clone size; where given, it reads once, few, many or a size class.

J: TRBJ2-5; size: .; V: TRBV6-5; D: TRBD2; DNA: TGTGCCAGCAGAGCTAGCGGGAGCACAGAGACCCAGTACTTC; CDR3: CASRASGSTETQYF
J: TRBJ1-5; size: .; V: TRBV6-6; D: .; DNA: TGTGCCAGCAGTTACCCCGGGCAGAATCAGCCCCAGCATTTT; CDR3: CASSYPGQNQPQHF
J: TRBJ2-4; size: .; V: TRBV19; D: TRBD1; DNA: TGTGCCAGTACCCCAGGGACAGGGGCCTCCAAAAACATTCAGTACTTC; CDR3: CASTPGTGASKNIQYF
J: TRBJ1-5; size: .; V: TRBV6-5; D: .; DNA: TGTGCCAGCAGCAACCAGGGAAGCCAGCCCCAGCATTTT; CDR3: CASSNQGSQPQHF
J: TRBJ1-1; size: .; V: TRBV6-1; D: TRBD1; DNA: TGTGCCAGCATAGCGTACAGGGGTAAGAACACTGAAGCTTTCTTT; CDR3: CASIAYRGKNTEAFF
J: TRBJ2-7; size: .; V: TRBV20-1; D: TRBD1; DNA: TGCAGTGCTAGGGCCTCCGGGACAGGGACCTACGAGCAGTACTTC; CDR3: CSARASGTGTYEQYF
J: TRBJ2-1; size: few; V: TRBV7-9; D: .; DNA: TGTGCCAGCAGCTTAGGAGACAGAGGGCAGTTCTTC; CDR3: CASSLGDRGQFF
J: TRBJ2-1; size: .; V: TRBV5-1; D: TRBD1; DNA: TGCGCCAGCAGCTACGGACAGGGGGCGGCCTACAATGAGCAGTTCTTC; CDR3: CASSYGQGAAYNEQFF
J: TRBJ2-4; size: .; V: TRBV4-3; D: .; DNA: TGCGCCAGCAGCCAAGATAGAGAGATTTTAAACATTCAGTACTTC; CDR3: CASSQDREILNIQYF
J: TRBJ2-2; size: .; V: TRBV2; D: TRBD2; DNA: TGTGCCAGCAAGGTCTATGGCGGGGGCACCGGGGAGCTGTTTTTT; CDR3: CASKVYGGGTGELFF
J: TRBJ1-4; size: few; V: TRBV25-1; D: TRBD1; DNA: TGTGCCAGCAGTGATTCAGGGGGGGCAACTAATGAAAAACTGTTTTTT; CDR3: CASSDSGGATNEKLFF
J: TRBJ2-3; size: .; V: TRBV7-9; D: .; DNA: TGTGCCAGCAGCAAGGAGTACCCCACAGATACGCAGTATTTT; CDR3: CASSKEYPTDTQYF
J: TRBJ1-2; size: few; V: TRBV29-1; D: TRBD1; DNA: TGCAGCGTTGGGGACAGGGGTTATGGCTACACCTTC; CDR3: CSVGDRGYGYTF
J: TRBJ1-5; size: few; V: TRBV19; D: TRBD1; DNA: TGTGCCAGTAGGGACAGGAATAGCAATCAGCCCCAGCATTTT; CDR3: CASRDRNSNQPQHF
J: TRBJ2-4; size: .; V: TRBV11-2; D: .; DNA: TGTGCCAGCAGCTTAGATACAGGGAGGAACATTCAGTACTTC; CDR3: CASSLDTGRNIQYF
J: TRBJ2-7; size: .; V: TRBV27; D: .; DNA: TGTGCCAGCAGTTTAGTGGCCATGGTGGGAACCGAGCAGTACTTC; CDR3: CASSLVAMVGTEQYF
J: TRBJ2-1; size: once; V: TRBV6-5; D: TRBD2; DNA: TGTGCCAGCAGTTTAACTAGCGGGAGGGGTCTCAATGAGCAGTTCTTC; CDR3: CASSLTSGRGLNEQFF
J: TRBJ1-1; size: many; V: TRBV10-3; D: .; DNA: TGTGCCACCTCCCAGCCCAGGGGGAACACTGAAGCTTTCTTT; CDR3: CATSQPRGNTEAFF
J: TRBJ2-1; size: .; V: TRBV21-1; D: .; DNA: TGTGCCAGCAGCAAAGGTGTCAAGCGGGGGGCGGGCAATGAGCAGTTCTTC; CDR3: CASSKGVKRGAGNEQFF
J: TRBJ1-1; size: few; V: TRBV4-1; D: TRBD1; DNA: TGCGCCAGCAGCCAAGATGGGGCAGGGGGCACTGAAGCTTTCTTT; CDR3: CASSQDGAGGTEAFF
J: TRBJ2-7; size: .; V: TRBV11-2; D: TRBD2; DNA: TGTGCCAGCAGCTTATTGTCTAGCGGGACCTACGAGCAGTACTTC; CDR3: CASSLLSSGTYEQYF
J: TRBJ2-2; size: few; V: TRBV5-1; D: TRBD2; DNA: TGCGCCAGCAGCTTGGGGGGTAGCGGGACTACACTGAACACCGGGGAGCTGTTTTTT; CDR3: CASSLGGSGTTLNTGELFF
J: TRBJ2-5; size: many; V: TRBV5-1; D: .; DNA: TGCGCCAGCAGCTTGGCTGCATCTCAAGAGACCCAGTACTTC; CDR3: CASSLAASQETQYF
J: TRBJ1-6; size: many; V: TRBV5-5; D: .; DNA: TGTGCCAGCAGCTTTGGGGATTCAACCTATAATTCACCCCTCCACTTT; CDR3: CASSFGDSTYNSPLHF
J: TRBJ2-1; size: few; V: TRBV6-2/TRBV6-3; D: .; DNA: TGTGCCAGCAGTTACGGCAAGGGACTCCCCCACCCGGGTGAGCAGTTCTTC; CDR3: CASSYGKGLPHPGEQFF
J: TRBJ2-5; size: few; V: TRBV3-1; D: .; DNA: TGTGCCAGCAGCCAAGTGGGGGGGGCACAAGAGACCCAGTACTTC; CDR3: CASSQVGGAQETQYF
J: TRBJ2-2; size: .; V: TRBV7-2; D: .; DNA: TGTGCCAGCAGCTTAGAGGTTAGGTCTCCCGGGGAGCTGTTTTTT; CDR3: CASSLEVRSPGELFF
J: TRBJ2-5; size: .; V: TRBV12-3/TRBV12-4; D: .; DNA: TGTGCCAGCAGCAAAGACAAGGGGTGGGAGACCCAGTACTTC; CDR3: CASSKDKGWETQYF
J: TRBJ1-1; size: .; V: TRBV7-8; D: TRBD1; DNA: TGTGCCAGCAGCCATGGTGAGGACAGGTACCGAGCTTTCTTT; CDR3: CASSHGEDRYRAFF
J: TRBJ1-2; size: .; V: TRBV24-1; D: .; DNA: TGTGCCACCAGTGATTCGTACAGACAAAACTATGGCTACACCTTC; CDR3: CATSDSYRQNYGYTF
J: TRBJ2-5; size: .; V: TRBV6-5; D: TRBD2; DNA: TGTGCCAGCAGTCTAGCCGGGGGGGCCCAAGAGACCCAGTACTTC; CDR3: CASSLAGGAQETQYF
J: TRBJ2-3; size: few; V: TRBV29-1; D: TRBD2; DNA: TGCAGCGCTGAACACCTACTAGCGGGGGGCCTCACAGATACGCAGTATTTT; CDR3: CSAEHLLAGGLTDTQYF
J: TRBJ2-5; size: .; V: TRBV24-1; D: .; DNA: TGTGCCACCAGTGATGATCTGGGGGCAAGCGCCCAAGAGACCCAGTACTTC; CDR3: CATSDDLGASAQETQYF
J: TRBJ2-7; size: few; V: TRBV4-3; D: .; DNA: TGCGCCAGCAGCCAAGATCTCGGGGGCTACGAGCAGTACTTC; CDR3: CASSQDLGGYEQYF
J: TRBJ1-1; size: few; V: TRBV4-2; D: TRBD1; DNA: TGTGCCAGCCGGACAGGGGAAACTGAAGCTTTCTTT; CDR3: CASRTGETEAFF
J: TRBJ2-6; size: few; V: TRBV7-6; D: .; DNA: TGTGCCAGCAGCTTAGTGGGTGTAGGGCACTCTGGGGCCAACGTCCTGACTTTC; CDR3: CASSLVGVGHSGANVLTF
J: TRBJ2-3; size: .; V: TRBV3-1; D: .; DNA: TGTGCCAGCAGCCAAAGAGGAGGTCCTAGCACAGATACGCAGTATTTT; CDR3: CASSQRGGPSTDTQYF
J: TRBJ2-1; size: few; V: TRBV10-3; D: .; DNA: TGTGCCATCAGTGAGGGAGGGGTCTACAATGAGCAGTTCTTC; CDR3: CAISEGGVYNEQFF
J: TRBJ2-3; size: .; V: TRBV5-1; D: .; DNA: TGCGCCAGCAGCTTGGACTACGGGGGCAGCACAGATACGCAGTATTTT; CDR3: CASSLDYGGSTDTQYF
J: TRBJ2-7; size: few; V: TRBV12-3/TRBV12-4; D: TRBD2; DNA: TGTGCCAGCAGTACTAGCGGGGGGGCGAACGAGCAGTACTTC; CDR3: CASSTSGGANEQYF
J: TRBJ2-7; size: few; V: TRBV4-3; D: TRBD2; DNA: TGCGCCAGCAGCCAAGAGGGGACTAGCGGGGGGTACTACGAGCAGTACTTC; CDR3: CASSQEGTSGGYYEQYF
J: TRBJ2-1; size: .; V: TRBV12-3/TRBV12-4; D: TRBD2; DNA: TGTGCCAGCAGTTTCTCGGGACTAGCGGCCAATGAGCAGTTCTTC; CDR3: CASSFSGLAANEQFF
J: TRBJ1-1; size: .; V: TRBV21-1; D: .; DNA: .; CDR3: CASSKEVGIGTEAFF
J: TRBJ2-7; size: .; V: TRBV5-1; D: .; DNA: TGCGCCAGCAGCTACCGGGACCAGAGCTCCTACGAGCAGTACTTC; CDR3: CASSYRDQSSYEQYF
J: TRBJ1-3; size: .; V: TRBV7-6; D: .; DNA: TGTGCCAGCAGCCCCGAGCCCTTATCAGACACCATATATTTT; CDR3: CASSPEPLSDTIYF
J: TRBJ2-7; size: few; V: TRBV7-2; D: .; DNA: TGTGCCAGCAGCTTAAATCGCAGGGGCCTGAAGTACGAGCAGTACTTC; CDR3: CASSLNRRGLKYEQYF
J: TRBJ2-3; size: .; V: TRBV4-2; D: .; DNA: TGTGCCAGCAGCCAGGCCTCTTCTAGCACAGATACGCAGTATTTT; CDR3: CASSQASSSTDTQYF
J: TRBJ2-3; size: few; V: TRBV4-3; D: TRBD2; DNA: TGCGCCAGCAGCCAAGAGATCGAGCGGGAGTATCTCACAGATACGCAGTATTTT; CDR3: CASSQEIEREYLTDTQYF
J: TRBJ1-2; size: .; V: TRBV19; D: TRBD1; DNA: TGTGCCGCCAGGGGGCCCGACTATGGCTACACCTTC; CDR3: CAARGPDYGYTF
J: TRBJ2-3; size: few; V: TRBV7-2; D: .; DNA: TGTGCCAGCAGCTCCTCTAACACAGATACGCAGTATTTT; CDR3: CASSSSNTDTQYF
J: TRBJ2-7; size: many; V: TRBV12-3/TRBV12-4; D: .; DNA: TGTGCCAGCAGCCTGGACGCTAGCTACGAGCAGTACTTC; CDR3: CASSLDASYEQYF
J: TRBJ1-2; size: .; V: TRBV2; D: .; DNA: TGTGCCAGCAGTGAAGGGGCAGGGGCTAACTATGGCTACACCTTC; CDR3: CASSEGAGANYGYTF
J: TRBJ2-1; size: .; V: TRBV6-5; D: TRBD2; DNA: TGTGCCAGCAGTCCAAGCGGGAGGGCCTCGTTTGAGCAGTTCTTC; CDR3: CASSPSGRASFEQFF